Following are 16 T cell receptor beta chains from one sample sequenced in a study of blood T cell repertoires in COVID-19. Data came from immunoSEQ multiplex PCR; TCRdb stores just in-frame clones and leaves some out. The data show about 350,000 clones, roughly 87% seen once. The sequenced material came from peripheral blood. These receptors were taken from a man aged 30-40 years with COVID-19, enrolled during active disease.

Of note for this clone: Additional DNA sequences in this sample encode the identical CDR3. The rearrangement uses TRBV6-5 and TRBJ2-7; 9 nucleotides line up with TRBD2. The germline gives CDR1 MNHEY, CDR2 SVGAGI. The CDR3 length is 15 residues. V gave up 0 bases and J gave up 2 bases; unmatched junction bases: 2. The CDR3: CASSYSSGSPYEQYF. As DNA, the CDR3 is TGTGCCAGCAGTTACTCTAGCGGGAGCCCCTACGAGCAGTACTTC.

The chain carries TRBV7-9 and TRBJ2-1, with a tentative D call TRBD2 (5 bases). Deletions cut 1 base from V and 7 bases from J, with 17 bases between. This CDR3 comprises 16 residues. Germline CDR1 reads SEHNR; CDR2 reads FQNEAQ (reference sequence). The CDR3 sequence: CASSLVPSTPGNEQFF. The CDR3 nucleotides read TGTGCCAGCAGCTTAGTGCCTAGCACCCCTGGGAATGAGCAGTTCTTC.

CDR3 in amino acids: CASSARQGISYGYTF. The CDR3 coding sequence is TGTGCCAGCAGCGCCCGACAGGGGATTTCCTATGGCTACACCTTC. The genes are TRBV9 and TRBJ1-2; TRBD1 agrees at 8 bases. This CDR3 comprises 15 residues. CDR1 is SGDLS and CDR2 is YYNGEE in the germline V gene. V shed 3 bases, J shed 4 bases, and the junction held 8 bases outside the gene matches.

This chain links TRBV3-1 (or the pseudogene TRBV3-2) with TRBJ1-4; 8 bases are a match to TRBD1. The junction had 3 bases not matched to a gene; V was cut back by 1 base and J by 8 bases. CDR3 size: 14 residues. Germline V gene data show CDR1 as LGHDT and CDR2 as YNNKEL (reference sequence). The CDR3 DNA follows: TGTGCCAGCAGCCAAGCGGGACAGGTGGAAAAACTGTTTTTT. Translating gives CASSQAGQVEKLFF.

For the CDR3, the DNA is TGTGCCAGCAGTTTAAACACCTATGGCTACACCTTC. This translates into CASSLNTYGYTF. V is TRBV12-3 or TRBV12-4 and J is TRBJ1-2; the D is unclear. The CDR3 totals 12 residues. Trimming removed 2 bases at V and 4 bases at J, with 5 bases between.

The chain carries TRBV5-6 and TRBJ1-1; 7 bases fit TRBD1. Germline values: CDR1 SGHDT, CDR2 YYEEEE. The ends lost 1 base at V and 1 base at J; junction bases unmatched: 16. The CDR3 runs 19 residues. CDR3 nucleotide sequence: TGTGCCAGCAGCTTGAGGGGGCGTGGGGCTTGGTTGGGGAACACTGAAGCTTTCTTT. Protein product: CASSLRGRGAWLGNTEAFF.

The CDR3 here is CASTEIDRDEQYF. The DNA of the CDR3 is TGTGCCAGCACCGAAATCGACAGGGACGAGCAGTACTTC. The chain combines TRBV7-9 with TRBJ2-7, with 7 bases fitting TRBD1. The CDR3 length is 13 residues. Per the germline V gene, CDR1 is SEHNR and CDR2 is FQNEAQ (reference sequence). V lost 7 bases to trimming and J lost 5 bases; unmatched junction nucleotides: 8.

This clone was seen just once. The chain has TRBV5-6 and TRBJ2-1; 7 bases fit TRBD1. The CDR3 consists of 16 residues. V was pared by 6 bases and J by 6 bases, with 15 bases of the junction left unmatched. Germline V gives CDR1 SGHDT, CDR2 YYEEEE. DNA for the CDR3: TGTGCCAGCACCTCCGAGGGGGCGCGAGGGGGCAATGAGCAGTTCTTC. Its translation is CASTSEGARGGNEQFF. The complete variable domain, with remaining parts taken from reference TRBV5-6 and TRBJ2-1, reads DAGVTQSPTHLIKTRGQQVTLRCSPKSGHDTVSWYQQALGQGPQFIFQYYEEEERQRGNFPDRFSGHQFPNYSSELNVNALLLGDSALYLCASTSEGARGGNEQFFGPGTRLTVL.

Here the CDR3 reads CASSSTGASYGYTF. As DNA, the CDR3 is TGTGCCAGCAGCTCGACAGGGGCCTCCTATGGCTACACCTTC. The gene calls are TRBV7-9 and TRBJ1-2; 8 bases fit TRBD1. From germline, CDR1 is SEHNR and CDR2 FQNEAQ (reference sequence). The J segment lost 4 bases and the V segment lost 4 bases, leaving 5 bases of the junction unmatched. The CDR3 has 14 residues. Full variable domain (outside the CDR3, taken from reference TRBV7-9 and TRBJ1-2): DTGVSQNPRHKITKRGQNVTFRCDPISEHNRLYWYRQTLGQGPEFLTYFQNEAQLEKSRLLSDRFSAERPKGSFSTLEIQRTEQGDSAMYLCASSSTGASYGYTFGSGTRLTVV.

V gene TRBV3-1 (or the pseudogene TRBV3-2) combines with J gene TRBJ2-5; no firm D call. Germline V CDR1 and CDR2: LGHDT, YNNKEL (reference sequence). This CDR3 has 13 residues. The V end lost 6 bases, the J end lost 5 bases, and 13 bases lay between the germline ends. The CDR3 DNA sequence: TGTGCCAGCAGGACCTCGGTGGGCGAGACCCAGTACTTC. Its translation is CASRTSVGETQYF.

The chain has TRBV12-3 or TRBV12-4 and TRBJ1-1; no firm D call. The CDR3 is 13 residues long. V shed 5 bases and J shed 1 base, with 8 bases lying between them. The CDR3 bases are TGTGCCAGCAGTCCACCAGGGAACACTGAAGCTTTCTTT. This sequence encodes CASSPPGNTEAFF.

The V call is TRBV27, the J call TRBJ1-2; no definite D call. Per germline, CDR1 MNHEY and CDR2 SMNVEV (reference sequence). Trimming removed 3 bases at V and 4 bases at J, with 18 bases between. The CDR3 totals 16 residues. As DNA, the CDR3 is TGTGCCAGCAGTTTTGTGGCCCGAATGTTCCCCTATGGCTACACCTTC. This gives the protein CASSFVARMFPYGYTF.

The V and J genes are TRBV6-5 and TRBJ2-7, with 10 bases that match TRBD1. Germline-derived CDR1 and CDR2 are MNHEY and SVGAGI. V shed 3 bases and J 4 bases; nucleotides not matched to a gene: 9. This CDR3 comprises 16 residues. CDR3 protein: CASSYSATGGTYEQYF. Written as DNA, the CDR3 is TGTGCCAGCAGTTATTCCGCGACAGGGGGCACGTACGAGCAGTACTTC.

This clone was observed a handful of times. The chain couples TRBV7-8 to TRBJ1-5, with 8 bases identical to TRBD1. This CDR3 has 14 amino acids. V shed 7 bases and J 9 bases; nucleotides not matched to a gene: 11. The germline gives CDR1 SGHVS, CDR2 FQNEAQ. The CDR3 DNA sequence: TGTGCCAGCACAGACAGGGGCTCCGAGTGGCCCCAGCATTTT. Amino acids: CASTDRGSEWPQHF.

The chain recombines TRBV7-3 with TRBJ2-1, with TRBD1 as a possible D gene (6 bases). The germline gives CDR1 SGHTA, CDR2 FQGTGA. There are 13 residues in the CDR3. The V and J ends lost 4 bases and 4 bases respectively, with 8 bases between them. The CDR3 sequence: CASSSQGYNEQFF. In DNA form, the CDR3 reads TGTGCCAGCAGCTCACAGGGTTACAATGAGCAGTTCTTC.

The chain couples TRBV14 to TRBJ2-2; possibly TRBD1 for D (5 bases). Per the germline V gene, CDR1 is SGHDN and CDR2 is FVKESK. Trimming removed 1 base at V and 1 base at J, with 16 bases between. The CDR3 is 18 residues long. The chain's CDR3 is CASSQGTGRSWNTGELFF. The CDR3 DNA reads TGTGCCAGCAGCCAAGGAACAGGTAGATCGTGGAACACCGGGGAGCTGTTTTTT.